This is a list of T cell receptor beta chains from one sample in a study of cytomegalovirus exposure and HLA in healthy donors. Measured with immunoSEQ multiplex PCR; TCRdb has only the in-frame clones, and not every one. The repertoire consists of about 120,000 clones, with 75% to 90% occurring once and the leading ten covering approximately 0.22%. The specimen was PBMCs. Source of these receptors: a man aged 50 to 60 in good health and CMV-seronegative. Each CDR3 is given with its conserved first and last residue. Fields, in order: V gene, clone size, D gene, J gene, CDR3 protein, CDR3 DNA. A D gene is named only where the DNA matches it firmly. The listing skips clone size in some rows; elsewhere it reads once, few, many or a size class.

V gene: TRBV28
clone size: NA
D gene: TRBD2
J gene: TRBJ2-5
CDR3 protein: CASSQLAGGETQYF
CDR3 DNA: TGTGCCAGCAGCCAACTAGCGGGAGGAGAGACCCAGTACTTC

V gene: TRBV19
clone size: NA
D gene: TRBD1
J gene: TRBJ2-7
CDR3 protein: CASRWDSTYEQYF
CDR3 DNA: TGTGCCAGTAGATGGGACAGCACCTACGAGCAGTACTTC

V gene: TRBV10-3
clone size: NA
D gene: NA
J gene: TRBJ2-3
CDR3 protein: CAISQKGGTDTQYF
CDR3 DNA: TGTGCCATCAGCCAGAAGGGGGGCACAGATACGCAGTATTTT

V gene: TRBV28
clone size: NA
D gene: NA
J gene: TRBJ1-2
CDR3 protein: CASNVGGLVYGYTF
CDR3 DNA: TGTGCCAGCAACGTCGGGGGGCTTGTCTATGGCTACACCTTC

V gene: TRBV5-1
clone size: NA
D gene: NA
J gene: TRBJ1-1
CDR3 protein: CASSLQYVNTEAFF
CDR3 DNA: TGCGCCAGCAGCTTACAGTACGTGAACACTGAAGCTTTCTTT

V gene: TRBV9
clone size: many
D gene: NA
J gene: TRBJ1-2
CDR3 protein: CASSVAGNHGYTF
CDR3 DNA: TGTGCCAGCAGCGTAGCAGGAAATCATGGCTACACCTTC

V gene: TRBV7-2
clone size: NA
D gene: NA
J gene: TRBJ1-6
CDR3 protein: CASSLAPFQGKGSYNSPLHF
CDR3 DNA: TGTGCCAGCAGCTTAGCCCCTTTCCAGGGGAAGGGCTCCTATAATTCACCCCTCCACTTT

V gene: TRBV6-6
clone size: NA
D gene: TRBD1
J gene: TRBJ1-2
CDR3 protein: CASSFQGADYGYTF
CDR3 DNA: TGTGCCAGCAGTTTTCAGGGGGCAGATTATGGCTACACCTTC

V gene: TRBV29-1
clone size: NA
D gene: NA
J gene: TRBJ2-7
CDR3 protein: CSVGRGGPDEQYF
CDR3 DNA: TGCAGCGTTGGGAGGGGGGGTCCGGACGAGCAGTACTTC

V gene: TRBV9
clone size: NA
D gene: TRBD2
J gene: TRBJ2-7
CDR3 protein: CASSVRAGAYEQYF
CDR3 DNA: TGTGCCAGCAGCGTACGAGCGGGGGCCTACGAGCAGTACTTC

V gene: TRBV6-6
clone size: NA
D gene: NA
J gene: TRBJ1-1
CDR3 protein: CASSSGGTEAFF
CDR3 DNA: TGTGCCAGCAGTAGCGGTGGCACTGAAGCTTTCTTT

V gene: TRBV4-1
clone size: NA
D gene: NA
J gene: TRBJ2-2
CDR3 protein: CASSQPRDTGELFF
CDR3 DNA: TGCGCCAGCAGCCAGCCGCGGGACACCGGGGAGCTGTTTTTT

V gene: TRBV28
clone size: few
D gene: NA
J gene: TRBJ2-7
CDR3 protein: CASSWGLQVGEQYF
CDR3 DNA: TGTGCCAGCAGTTGGGGACTCCAAGTCGGTGAGCAGTACTTC

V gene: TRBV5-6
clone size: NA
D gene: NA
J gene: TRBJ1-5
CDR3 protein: CASSSTFGLNPNQPQHF
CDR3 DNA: TGTGCCAGCAGCTCGACATTCGGACTGAATCCCAATCAGCCCCAGCATTTT

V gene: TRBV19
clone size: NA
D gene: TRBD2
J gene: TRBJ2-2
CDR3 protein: CSSGLAGGNTGELFF
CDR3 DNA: TGTTCCAGTGGACTAGCGGGAGGGAACACCGGGGAGCTGTTTTTT

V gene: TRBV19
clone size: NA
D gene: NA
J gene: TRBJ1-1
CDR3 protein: CASTVGNLLGNTEAFF
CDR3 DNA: TGTGCCAGTACAGTCGGAAATCTTCTGGGCAACACTGAAGCTTTCTTT

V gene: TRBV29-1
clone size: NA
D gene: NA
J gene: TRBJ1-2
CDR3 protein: CSVERGGGYTF
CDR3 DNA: TGCAGCGTTGAAAGGGGGGGCGGCTACACCTTC

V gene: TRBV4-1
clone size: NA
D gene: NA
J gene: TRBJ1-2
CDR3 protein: CASSRAGYGYTF
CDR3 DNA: TGCGCCAGCAGTCGTGCGGGCTATGGCTACACCTTC

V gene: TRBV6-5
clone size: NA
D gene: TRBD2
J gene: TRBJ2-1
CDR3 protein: CASSYGLAGNDEQFF
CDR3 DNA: TGTGCCAGCAGTTACGGTCTAGCGGGAAATGATGAGCAGTTCTTC

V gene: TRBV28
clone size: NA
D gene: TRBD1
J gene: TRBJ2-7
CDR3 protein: CASSPGQGTGEADEQYF
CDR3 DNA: TGTGCCAGCAGTCCGGGACAGGGAACGGGAGAAGCCGACGAGCAGTACTTC

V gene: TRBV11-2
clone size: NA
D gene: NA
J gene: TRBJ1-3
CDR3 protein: CASSFQASSGNTIYF
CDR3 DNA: TGTGCCAGCAGCTTCCAGGCCAGCTCTGGAAACACCATATATTTT

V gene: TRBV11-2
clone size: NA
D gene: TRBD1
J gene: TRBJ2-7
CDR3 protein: CASSLGTGGEQYF
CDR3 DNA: TGTGCCAGCAGCTTAGGGACAGGGGGGGAGCAGTACTTC

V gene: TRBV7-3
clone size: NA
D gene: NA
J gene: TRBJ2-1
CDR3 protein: CASSLSAGSEQFF
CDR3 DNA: TGTGCCAGCAGCTTAAGTGCGGGGTCTGAGCAGTTCTTC

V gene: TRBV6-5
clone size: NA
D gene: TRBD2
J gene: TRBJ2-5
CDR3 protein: CASSREGETQYF
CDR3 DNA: TGTGCCAGCAGCCGGGAGGGAGAGACCCAGTACTTC

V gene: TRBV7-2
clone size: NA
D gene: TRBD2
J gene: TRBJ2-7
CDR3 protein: CASSLVGTKGEQYF
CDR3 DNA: TGTGCCAGCAGCTTAGTCGGGACTAAGGGCGAGCAGTACTTC

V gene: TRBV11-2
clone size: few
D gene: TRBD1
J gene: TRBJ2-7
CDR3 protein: CASSHNRGTARTYEQYF
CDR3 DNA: TGTGCCAGCAGCCACAATAGAGGGACAGCGAGAACCTACGAGCAGTACTTC

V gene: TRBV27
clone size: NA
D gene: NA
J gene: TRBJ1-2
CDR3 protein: CASSFSNNQGVYGYTF
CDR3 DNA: TGTGCCAGCAGTTTTTCGAATAATCAGGGCGTCTATGGCTACACCTTC

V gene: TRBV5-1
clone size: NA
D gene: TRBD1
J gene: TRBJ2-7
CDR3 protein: CASSLASGTENTMTYEQYF
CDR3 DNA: TGCGCCAGCAGCTTGGCCTCCGGGACAGAAAACACCATGACCTACGAGCAGTACTTC

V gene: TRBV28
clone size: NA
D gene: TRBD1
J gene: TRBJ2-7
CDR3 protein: CASSSLIDREKIHEQYF
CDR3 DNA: TGTGCCAGCAGTTCCTTAATAGACAGGGAAAAGATCCACGAGCAGTACTTC

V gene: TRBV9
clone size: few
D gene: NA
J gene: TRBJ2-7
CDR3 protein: CASSVGGKAATGEQYF
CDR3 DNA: TGTGCCAGCAGCGTAGGCGGAAAGGCTGCCACCGGGGAGCAGTACTTC

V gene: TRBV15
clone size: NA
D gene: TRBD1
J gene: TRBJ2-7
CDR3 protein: CATSTRRGTGSYEQYF
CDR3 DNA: TGTGCCACCAGCACAAGGCGCGGGACAGGATCCTACGAGCAGTACTTC

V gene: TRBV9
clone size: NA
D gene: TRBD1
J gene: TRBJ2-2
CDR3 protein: CASSAGTGVGELFF
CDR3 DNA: TGTGCCAGCAGCGCTGGGACAGGGGTCGGGGAGCTGTTTTTT

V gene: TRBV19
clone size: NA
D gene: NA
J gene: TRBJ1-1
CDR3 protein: CASSIRQNTEAFF
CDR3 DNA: TGTGCCAGTAGTATCAGACAGAACACTGAAGCTTTCTTT

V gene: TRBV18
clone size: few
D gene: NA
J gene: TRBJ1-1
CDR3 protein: CASARQRMNTEAFF
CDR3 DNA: TGTGCCAGCGCCCGACAGAGAATGAACACTGAAGCTTTCTTT

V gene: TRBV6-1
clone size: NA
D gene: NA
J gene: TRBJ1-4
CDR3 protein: CASRGGAGEKLFF
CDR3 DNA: TGTGCCAGCCGGGGGGGCGCCGGTGAAAAACTGTTTTTT

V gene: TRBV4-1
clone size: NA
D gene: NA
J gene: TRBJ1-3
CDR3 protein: CASSRQSQTVTSGNTIYF
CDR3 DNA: TGCGCCAGCAGCCGACAATCACAAACAGTTACCTCTGGAAACACCATATATTTT

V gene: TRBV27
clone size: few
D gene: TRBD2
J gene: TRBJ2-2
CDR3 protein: CASSRRTGTSGGLNTGELFF
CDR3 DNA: TGTGCCAGCAGCCGTCGGACCGGGACTAGCGGGGGACTAAACACCGGGGAGCTGTTTTTT

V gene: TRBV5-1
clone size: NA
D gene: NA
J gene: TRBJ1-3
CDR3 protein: CASSFNGDSGNTIYF
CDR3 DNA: TGCGCCAGCAGCTTTAACGGAGACTCTGGAAACACCATATATTTT

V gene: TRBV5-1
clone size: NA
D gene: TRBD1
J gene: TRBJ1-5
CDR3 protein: CASSLDGRGAQPQHF
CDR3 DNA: TGCGCCAGCAGCTTGGACGGCAGGGGGGCTCAGCCCCAGCATTTT

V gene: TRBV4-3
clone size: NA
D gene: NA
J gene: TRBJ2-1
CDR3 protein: CASSSNFGTLEGNEQFF
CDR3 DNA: TGCGCCAGCAGTTCTAATTTCGGGACTCTCGAGGGCAATGAGCAGTTCTTC

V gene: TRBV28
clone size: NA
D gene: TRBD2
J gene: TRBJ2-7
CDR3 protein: CASSSDRGRVYEQYF
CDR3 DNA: TGTGCCAGCAGTTCCGACCGCGGGAGGGTCTACGAGCAGTACTTC

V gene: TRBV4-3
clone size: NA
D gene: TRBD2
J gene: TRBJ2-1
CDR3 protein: CASSQVAGRGYNEQFF
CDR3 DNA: TGCGCCAGCAGCCAAGTAGCGGGACGAGGCTACAATGAGCAGTTCTTC